This T cell receptor (beta chain) derives from a study of cytomegalovirus exposure and HLA in healthy donors. Use of 60 Vbeta and 13 Jbeta primers characterized the PCR. Using immunoSEQ multiplex PCR, the repertoire was profiled, and TCRdb retains in-frame clones only, with some absent. The table lists roughly 54,000 clones, approximately 84% of them singletons. There are a few counts of this clone. Its cognate antigen is unknown. This CDR3 region has 16 residues. With V trimmed by 4 bases and J by 6 bases, 9 bases remained unmatched. Germline loops: CDR1 LGHNA, CDR2 YNFKEQ. Regarding the study as a whole: A later analysis showed TCR association rates differing by HLA locus, peaking at DRB1 and lowest at HLA-C.

This chain joins TRBV4-2 and TRBJ1-5; TRBD1 aligns across 10 bases. The clonotype comes from a man aged 45-60 years in good health and CMV-seronegative. What was sequenced was PBMCs. CDR3 sequence (DNA): TGTGCCAGCAGCCCCCGGTTCGGACAGGGGGGTCAGCCCCAGCATTTT. Translating gives CASSPRFGQGGQPQHF.